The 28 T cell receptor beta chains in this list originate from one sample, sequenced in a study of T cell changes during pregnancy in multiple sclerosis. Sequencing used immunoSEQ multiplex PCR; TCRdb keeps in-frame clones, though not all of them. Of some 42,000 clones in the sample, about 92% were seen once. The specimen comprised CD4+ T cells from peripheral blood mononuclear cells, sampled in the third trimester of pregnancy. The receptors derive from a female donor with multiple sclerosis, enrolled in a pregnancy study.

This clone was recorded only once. CDR3 loop: CASSENAGLSYEQYF. The CDR3 region has the DNA TGTGCCAGCAGTGAAAATGCGGGACTATCCTACGAGCAGTACTTC. The chain has TRBV6-1 and TRBJ2-7, with 7 positions matching TRBD2. V was clipped by 2 bases and J by 1 base; unmatched bases: 5. CDR3 length equals 15 residues. CDR1 and CDR2 (germline): MNHNS, SASEGT.

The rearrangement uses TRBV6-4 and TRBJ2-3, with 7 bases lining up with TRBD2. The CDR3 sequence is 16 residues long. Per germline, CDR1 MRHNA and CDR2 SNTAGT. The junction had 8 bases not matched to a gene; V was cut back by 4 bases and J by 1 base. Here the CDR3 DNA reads TGTGCCAGCAGTGGGGGTAGCGGGCCGGGCACAGATACGCAGTATTTT. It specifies CASSGGSGPGTDTQYF.

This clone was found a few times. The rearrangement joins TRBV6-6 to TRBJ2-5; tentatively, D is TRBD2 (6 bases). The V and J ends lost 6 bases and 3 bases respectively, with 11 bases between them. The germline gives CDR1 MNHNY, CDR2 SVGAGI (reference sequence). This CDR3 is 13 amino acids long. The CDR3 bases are TGTGCCAGCAGCTGGCCGGGGGAAGAGACCCAGTACTTC. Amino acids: CASSWPGEETQYF.

The CDR3 bases are TGTGCCAGCAGCTTAAAGGACACAACAAGTGCTTTCTTT. Translated: CASSLKDTTSAFF. The chain recombines TRBV11-2 with TRBJ1-1; possibly TRBD1 for D (5 bases). From germline, CDR1 is SGHAT and CDR2 FQNNGV. Trimming stripped 2 bases from V and 11 bases from J, with 15 bases between. The CDR3 length is 13 residues. Together with reference TRBV11-2 and TRBJ1-1, the CDR3 gives the full variable domain: EAGVAQSPRYKIIEKRQSVAFWCNPISGHATLYWYQQILGQGPKLLIQFQNNGVVDDSQLPKDRFSAERLKGVDSTLKIQPAKLEDSAVYLCASSLKDTTSAFFGQGTRLTVV.

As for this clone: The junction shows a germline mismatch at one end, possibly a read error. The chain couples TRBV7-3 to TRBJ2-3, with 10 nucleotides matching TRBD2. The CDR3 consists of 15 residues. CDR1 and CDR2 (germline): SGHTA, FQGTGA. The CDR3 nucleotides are TGTGCCAGCAGCTCCCAAACGGGACTAGCGCCCCCTCCGGATTTT. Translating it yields CASSSQTGLAPPPDF.

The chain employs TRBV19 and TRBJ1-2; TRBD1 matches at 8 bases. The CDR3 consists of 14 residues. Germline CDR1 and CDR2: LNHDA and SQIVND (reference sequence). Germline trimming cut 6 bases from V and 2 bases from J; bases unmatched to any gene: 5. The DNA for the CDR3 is TGTGCCAGTAGCTGGGACAGGTCAAACTATGGCTACACCTTC. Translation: CASSWDRSNYGYTF.

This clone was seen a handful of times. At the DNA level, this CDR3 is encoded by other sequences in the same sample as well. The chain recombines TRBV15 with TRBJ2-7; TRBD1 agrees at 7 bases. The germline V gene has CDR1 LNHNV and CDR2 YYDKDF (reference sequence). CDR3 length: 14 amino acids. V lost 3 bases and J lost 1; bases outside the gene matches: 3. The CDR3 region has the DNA TGTGCCACCAGCAGGACAGGGTCGTCCTACGAGCAGTACTTC. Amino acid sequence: CATSRTGSSYEQYF.

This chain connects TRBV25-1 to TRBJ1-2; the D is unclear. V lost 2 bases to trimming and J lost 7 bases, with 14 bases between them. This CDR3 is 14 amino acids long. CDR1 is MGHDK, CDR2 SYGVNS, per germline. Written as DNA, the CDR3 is TGTGCCAGCAGTGAAGAATCAGGCCCGCGTGGCTACACCTTC. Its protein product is CASSEESGPRGYTF.

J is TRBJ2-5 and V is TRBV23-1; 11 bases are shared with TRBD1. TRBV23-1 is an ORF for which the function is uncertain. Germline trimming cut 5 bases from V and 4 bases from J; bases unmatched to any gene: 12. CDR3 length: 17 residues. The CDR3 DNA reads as TGCGCCAGCAGTAGGGTGCTCCGGGACAGGGGGTCAGAGACCCAGTACTTC. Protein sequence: CASSRVLRDRGSETQYF.

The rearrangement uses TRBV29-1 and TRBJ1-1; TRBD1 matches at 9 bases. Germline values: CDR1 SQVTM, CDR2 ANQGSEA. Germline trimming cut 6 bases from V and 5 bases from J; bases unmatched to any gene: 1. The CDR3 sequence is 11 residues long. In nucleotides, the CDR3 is TGCAGCGTACAGGGGGCAACTGAAGCTTTCTTT. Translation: CSVQGATEAFF.

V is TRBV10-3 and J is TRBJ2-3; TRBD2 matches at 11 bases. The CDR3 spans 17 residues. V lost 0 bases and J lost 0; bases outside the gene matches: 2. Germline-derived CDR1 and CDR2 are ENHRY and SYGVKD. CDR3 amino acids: CAISESTSGDSTDTQYF. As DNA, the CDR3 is TGTGCCATCAGTGAGTCGACTAGCGGGGATAGCACAGATACGCAGTATTTT.

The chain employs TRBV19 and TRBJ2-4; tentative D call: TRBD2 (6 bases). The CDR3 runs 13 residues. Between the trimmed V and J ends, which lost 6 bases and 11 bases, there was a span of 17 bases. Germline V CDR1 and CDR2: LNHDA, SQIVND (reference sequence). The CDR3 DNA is TGTGCCAGTAGAAGGGCCGACGCGGGGCTTCAGTACTTC. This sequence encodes CASRRADAGLQYF. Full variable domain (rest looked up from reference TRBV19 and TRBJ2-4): DGGITQSPKYLFRKEGQNVTLSCEQNLNHDAMYWYRQDPGQGLRLIYYSQIVNDFQKGDIAEGYSVSREKKESFPLTVTSAQKNPTAFYLCASRRADAGLQYFGAGTRLSVL.

The CDR3 region is CASSSGGGPLEKNTEAFF. CDR3 nucleotides: TGTGCCAGCAGCTCCGGAGGTGGCCCTCTCGAAAAGAACACTGAAGCTTTCTTT. J is TRBJ1-1 and V is TRBV7-9; no clear D gene. Germline CDR1 SEHNR, CDR2 FQNEAQ (reference sequence). The CDR3 is made up of 18 amino acids. Trimming removed 4 bases at V and 1 base at J, with 22 bases between.

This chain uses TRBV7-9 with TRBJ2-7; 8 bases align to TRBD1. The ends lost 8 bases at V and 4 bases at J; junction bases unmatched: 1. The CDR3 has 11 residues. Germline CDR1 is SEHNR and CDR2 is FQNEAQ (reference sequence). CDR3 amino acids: CASGQGYEQYF. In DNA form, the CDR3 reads TGTGCCAGCGGACAGGGATACGAGCAGTACTTC.

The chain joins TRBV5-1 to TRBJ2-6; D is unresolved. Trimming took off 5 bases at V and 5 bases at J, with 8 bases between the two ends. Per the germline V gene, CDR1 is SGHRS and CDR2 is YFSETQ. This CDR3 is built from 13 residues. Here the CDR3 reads CASSSDRANVLTF. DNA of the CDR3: TGCGCCAGCAGTTCTGACAGGGCCAACGTCCTGACTTTC.

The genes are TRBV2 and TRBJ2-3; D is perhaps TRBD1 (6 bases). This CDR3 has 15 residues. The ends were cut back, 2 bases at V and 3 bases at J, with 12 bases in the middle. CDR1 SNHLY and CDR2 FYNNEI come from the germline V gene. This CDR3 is CASSELAQGTDTQYF. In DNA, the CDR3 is TGTGCCAGCAGTGAACTGGCGCAGGGGACAGATACGCAGTATTTT.

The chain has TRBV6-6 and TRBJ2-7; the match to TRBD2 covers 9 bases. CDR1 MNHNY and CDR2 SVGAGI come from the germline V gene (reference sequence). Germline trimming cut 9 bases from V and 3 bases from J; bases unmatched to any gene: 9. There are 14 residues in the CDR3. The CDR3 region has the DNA TGTGCCAGTACCTCGGGACTAGCTGGCTACGAGCAGTACTTC. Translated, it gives CASTSGLAGYEQYF.

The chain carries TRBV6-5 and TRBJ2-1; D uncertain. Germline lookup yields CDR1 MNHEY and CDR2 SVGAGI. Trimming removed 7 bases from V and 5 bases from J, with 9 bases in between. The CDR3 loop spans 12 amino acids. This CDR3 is CASTALNNEQFF. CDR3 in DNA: TGTGCCAGCACTGCGCTGAACAATGAGCAGTTCTTC.

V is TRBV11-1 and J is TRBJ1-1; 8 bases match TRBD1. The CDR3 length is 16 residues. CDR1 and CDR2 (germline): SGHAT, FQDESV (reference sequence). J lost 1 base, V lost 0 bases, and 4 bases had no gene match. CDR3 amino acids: CASSLARQGWNTEAFF. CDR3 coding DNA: TGTGCCAGCAGCTTAGCGCGACAGGGGTGGAACACTGAAGCTTTCTTT.

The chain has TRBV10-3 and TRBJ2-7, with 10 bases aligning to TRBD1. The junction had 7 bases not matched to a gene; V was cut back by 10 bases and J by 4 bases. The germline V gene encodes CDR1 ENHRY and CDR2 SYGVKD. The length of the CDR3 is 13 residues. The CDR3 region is CATRDRGAYEQYF. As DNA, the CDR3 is TGTGCCACTCGGGACAGGGGTGCTTACGAGCAGTACTTC.

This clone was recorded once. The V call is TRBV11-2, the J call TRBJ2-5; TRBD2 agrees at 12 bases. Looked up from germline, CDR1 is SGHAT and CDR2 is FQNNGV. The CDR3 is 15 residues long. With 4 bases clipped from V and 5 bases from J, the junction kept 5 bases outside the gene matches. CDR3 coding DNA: TGTGCCAGCAGCTCCAGACTAGCGGGGGTGGAGACCCAGTACTTC. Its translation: CASSSRLAGVETQYF.

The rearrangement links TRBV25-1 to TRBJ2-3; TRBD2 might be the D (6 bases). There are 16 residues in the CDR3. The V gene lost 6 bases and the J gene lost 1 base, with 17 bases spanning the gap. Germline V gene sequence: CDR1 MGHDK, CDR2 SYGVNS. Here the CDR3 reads CASSAPRASGTDTQYF. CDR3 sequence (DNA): TGTGCCAGCAGCGCCCCTAGGGCTAGCGGCACAGATACGCAGTATTTT.

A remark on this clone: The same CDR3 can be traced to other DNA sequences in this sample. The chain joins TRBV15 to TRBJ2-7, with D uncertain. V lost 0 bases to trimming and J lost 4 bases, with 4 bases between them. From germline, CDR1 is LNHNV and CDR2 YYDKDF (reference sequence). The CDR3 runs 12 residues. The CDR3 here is CATSRDSYEQYF. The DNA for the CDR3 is TGTGCCACCAGCAGAGACAGTTACGAGCAGTACTTC.

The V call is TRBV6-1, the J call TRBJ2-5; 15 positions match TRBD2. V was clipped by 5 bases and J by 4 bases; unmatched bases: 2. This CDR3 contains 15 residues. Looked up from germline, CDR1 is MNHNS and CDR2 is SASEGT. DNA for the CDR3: TGTGCCAGCAGTAGGACTAGCGGGGGGGGAGAGACCCAGTACTTC. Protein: CASSRTSGGGETQYF.

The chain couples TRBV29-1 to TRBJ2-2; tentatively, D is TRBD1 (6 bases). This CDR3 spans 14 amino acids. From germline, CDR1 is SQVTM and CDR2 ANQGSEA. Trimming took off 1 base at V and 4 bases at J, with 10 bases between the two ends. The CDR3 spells CSVEGGGITGELFF. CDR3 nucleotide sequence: TGCAGCGTTGAAGGAGGGGGAATCACCGGGGAGCTGTTTTTT.

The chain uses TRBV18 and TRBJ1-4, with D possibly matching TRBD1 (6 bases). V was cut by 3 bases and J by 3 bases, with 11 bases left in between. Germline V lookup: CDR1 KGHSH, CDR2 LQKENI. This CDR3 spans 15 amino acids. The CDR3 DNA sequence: TGTGCCAGCTCACCCTTTGGACAGCCTAATGAAAAACTGTTTTTT. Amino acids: CASSPFGQPNEKLFF.

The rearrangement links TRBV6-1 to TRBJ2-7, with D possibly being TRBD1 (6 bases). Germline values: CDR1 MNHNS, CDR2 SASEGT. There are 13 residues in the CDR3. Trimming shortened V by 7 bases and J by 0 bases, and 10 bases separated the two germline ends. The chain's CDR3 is CASNLQGSYEQYF. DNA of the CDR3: TGTGCCAGCAACCTACAGGGCTCCTACGAGCAGTACTTC.

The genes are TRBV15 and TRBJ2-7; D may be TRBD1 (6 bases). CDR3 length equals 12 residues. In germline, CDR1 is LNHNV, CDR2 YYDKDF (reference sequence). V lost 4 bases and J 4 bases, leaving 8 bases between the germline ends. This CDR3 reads CATSKGGYEQYF. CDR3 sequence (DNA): TGTGCCACCAGCAAAGGGGGTTACGAGCAGTACTTC.